Listed below are T cell receptor beta chains from one sample, sequenced in a study of T cell responses to AZD1222 COVID-19 vaccine. Assay: immunoSEQ multiplex PCR; the TCRdb copy retains only in-frame clones and omits some. The sample has some 180,000 clones; more than 85% are singletons. Sequencing used peripheral blood, obtained 28 days after the second AZD1222 dose. The origin of the receptors is an adult who received the AZD1222 COVID-19 vaccine. Each CDR3 is given with its conserved first and last residue. A D gene is named only where the DNA matches it firmly. Not all rows give a size; the values are once, few, many and, for expanded clones, a class.

j_call: TRBJ2-5
v_call: TRBV3-1/TRBV3-2
d_call: TRBD2
clone_size: NA
cdr3_nt: TGTGCCAGCAGCCCGATAGCGGGACTACAAGAGACCCAGTACTTC
cdr3_aa: CASSPIAGLQETQYF

j_call: TRBJ1-6
v_call: TRBV2
d_call: TRBD1
clone_size: NA
cdr3_nt: TGTGCCAGCAGGGGACAGGAGGGTTCACCCCTCCACTTT
cdr3_aa: CASRGQEGSPLHF

j_call: TRBJ1-4
v_call: TRBV10-3
d_call: NA
clone_size: NA
cdr3_nt: TGTGCCATCAGTGAGTCCCCGCATGAAAAACTGTTTTTT
cdr3_aa: CAISESPHEKLFF

j_call: TRBJ2-7
v_call: TRBV27
d_call: TRBD1
clone_size: NA
cdr3_nt: TGTGCCAGCAGCTACGCGACAGGGCCCTACGAGCAGTACTTC
cdr3_aa: CASSYATGPYEQYF

j_call: TRBJ2-6
v_call: TRBV2
d_call: NA
clone_size: NA
cdr3_nt: TGTGCCAGCAGTGAAGGCGGTTCTGGGGCCAACGTCCTGACTTTC
cdr3_aa: CASSEGGSGANVLTF

j_call: TRBJ2-5
v_call: TRBV9
d_call: NA
clone_size: NA
cdr3_nt: TGTGCCAGCAGCGTTGTGGGCGGGGTAGGAGAGACCCAGTACTTC
cdr3_aa: CASSVVGGVGETQYF

j_call: TRBJ2-1
v_call: TRBV2
d_call: NA
clone_size: NA
cdr3_nt: TGTGCCAGCAGGGCCCACAATGAGCAGTTCTTC
cdr3_aa: CASRAHNEQFF

j_call: TRBJ1-2
v_call: TRBV7-9
d_call: NA
clone_size: NA
cdr3_nt: TGTGCCAGCAGCTCTAATCACGACGATGGCTACACCTTC
cdr3_aa: CASSSNHDDGYTF

j_call: TRBJ2-7
v_call: TRBV20-1
d_call: NA
clone_size: NA
cdr3_nt: TGCAGTGCTCTCAGGGTGCCCGAGCAGTACTTC
cdr3_aa: CSALRVPEQYF

j_call: TRBJ1-6
v_call: TRBV20-1
d_call: TRBD1
clone_size: NA
cdr3_nt: TGCAGTGCTAGTCACTCCTCCGGGACAGGGAATTCACCCCTCCACTTT
cdr3_aa: CSASHSSGTGNSPLHF

j_call: TRBJ1-4
v_call: TRBV3-1/TRBV3-2
d_call: NA
clone_size: few
cdr3_nt: TGTGCCAGCAGCGCGGAAACTAATGAAAAACTGTTTTTT
cdr3_aa: CASSAETNEKLFF

j_call: TRBJ2-3
v_call: TRBV7-2
d_call: TRBD2
clone_size: once
cdr3_nt: TGTGCCAGCAGCCGCTTCACTAGCGGGGGATACACAGATACGCAGTATTTT
cdr3_aa: CASSRFTSGGYTDTQYF

j_call: TRBJ2-1
v_call: TRBV2
d_call: NA
clone_size: NA
cdr3_nt: TGTGCCAGCAGTCCAGGGGTGCTGGGTGAGCAGTTCTTC
cdr3_aa: CASSPGVLGEQFF

j_call: TRBJ1-3
v_call: TRBV9
d_call: TRBD1
clone_size: NA
cdr3_nt: TGTGCCAGCAGCGTAACAGGGGTACAGGAGTCCGGAAACACCATATATTTT
cdr3_aa: CASSVTGVQESGNTIYF

j_call: TRBJ1-5
v_call: TRBV4-1
d_call: NA
clone_size: NA
cdr3_nt: TGCGCCAGCAGCCAAAATTCAATTAGCAATCAGCCCCAGCATTTT
cdr3_aa: CASSQNSISNQPQHF

j_call: TRBJ2-3
v_call: TRBV4-3
d_call: NA
clone_size: once
cdr3_nt: TGCGCCAGCAGCCAAGGGACTTTTCCTAGCACAGATACGCAGTATTTT
cdr3_aa: CASSQGTFPSTDTQYF

j_call: TRBJ2-1
v_call: TRBV7-2
d_call: TRBD2
clone_size: few
cdr3_nt: TGTGCCAGCAGGACTAGCGGGGGGTATTACAATGAGCAGTTCTTC
cdr3_aa: CASRTSGGYYNEQFF

j_call: TRBJ2-5
v_call: TRBV6-5
d_call: NA
clone_size: few
cdr3_nt: TGTGCCAGTGGGGTGGGGGGCCCCCAAGAGACCCAGTACTTC
cdr3_aa: CASGVGGPQETQYF

j_call: TRBJ1-2
v_call: TRBV7-9
d_call: NA
clone_size: NA
cdr3_nt: TGTGCCAGCAGCTTATTGTATACAGGGAGGAGTGGCTACACCTTC
cdr3_aa: CASSLLYTGRSGYTF

j_call: TRBJ2-5
v_call: TRBV30
d_call: TRBD1
clone_size: NA
cdr3_nt: TGTGCCTGGACCACCGGGACAGGCCAGTGGACCCAGTACTTC
cdr3_aa: CAWTTGTGQWTQYF

j_call: TRBJ1-5
v_call: TRBV2
d_call: NA
clone_size: NA
cdr3_nt: TGTGCCAGCAGTCCCATACTTAGCAATCAGCCCCAGCATTTT
cdr3_aa: CASSPILSNQPQHF

j_call: TRBJ1-4
v_call: TRBV4-2
d_call: NA
clone_size: NA
cdr3_nt: TGTGCCAGCAGCCAAGATAGGGAGAAGGCAGTGGACCTAGGTGAAAAACTGTTTTTT
cdr3_aa: CASSQDREKAVDLGEKLFF

j_call: TRBJ2-3
v_call: TRBV9
d_call: TRBD2
clone_size: NA
cdr3_nt: TGTGCCAGCAGCGCACGCGGGGGGACAACTAGCACAGATACGCAGTATTTT
cdr3_aa: CASSARGGTTSTDTQYF

j_call: TRBJ1-4
v_call: TRBV3-1/TRBV3-2
d_call: NA
clone_size: NA
cdr3_nt: TGTGCCAGCAGCGGACAGTTCCTTGCAACTAATGAAAAACTGTTTTTT
cdr3_aa: CASSGQFLATNEKLFF

j_call: TRBJ2-3
v_call: TRBV29-1
d_call: NA
clone_size: NA
cdr3_nt: TGCAGCACTAGGGCGGGGGCTAGCACAGATACGCAGTATTTT
cdr3_aa: CSTRAGASTDTQYF

j_call: TRBJ2-7
v_call: TRBV6-1
d_call: NA
clone_size: NA
cdr3_nt: TGTGCCAGCAGTTTGGTACAGGGCTGGGAGCAGTACTTC
cdr3_aa: CASSLVQGWEQYF

j_call: TRBJ2-7
v_call: TRBV19
d_call: TRBD1
clone_size: NA
cdr3_nt: TGTGCCAGTAGTGAGGGACAGGGACCCTCCTACGAGCAGTACTTC
cdr3_aa: CASSEGQGPSYEQYF

j_call: TRBJ2-3
v_call: TRBV4-1
d_call: NA
clone_size: NA
cdr3_nt: TGCGCCAGCAGCCAAGAGAATAGGGGCACAGATACGCAGTATTTT
cdr3_aa: CASSQENRGTDTQYF

j_call: TRBJ1-5
v_call: TRBV2
d_call: NA
clone_size: NA
cdr3_nt: TGTGCCAGCAGTGGGGGAACGGGGGGCAATCAGCCCCAGCATTTT
cdr3_aa: CASSGGTGGNQPQHF

j_call: TRBJ1-1
v_call: TRBV1
d_call: NA
clone_size: NA
cdr3_nt: TGCACCAGCAGCCAAGATGGGGATCCTGAAGCTTTCTTT
cdr3_aa: CTSSQDGDPEAFF

j_call: TRBJ2-1
v_call: TRBV12-2
d_call: NA
clone_size: NA
cdr3_nt: TGTGCAAGTCGCCTTTTTATCTCCTACAATGAGCAGTTCTTC
cdr3_aa: CASRLFISYNEQFF

j_call: TRBJ2-3
v_call: TRBV11-1
d_call: NA
clone_size: NA
cdr3_nt: TGTGCCAGCAGCCTAAGGAGGGGAGGCACAGATACGCAGTATTTT
cdr3_aa: CASSLRRGGTDTQYF

j_call: TRBJ2-1
v_call: TRBV7-2
d_call: TRBD2
clone_size: once
cdr3_nt: TGTGCCAGCCGGGGGGGCCCTGGGCCATCCTACAATGAGCAGTTCTTC
cdr3_aa: CASRGGPGPSYNEQFF

j_call: TRBJ2-3
v_call: TRBV3-1/TRBV3-2
d_call: NA
clone_size: NA
cdr3_nt: TGTGCCAGCAGCCAAGATCCTTTCACAGATACGCAGTATTTT
cdr3_aa: CASSQDPFTDTQYF

j_call: TRBJ2-3
v_call: TRBV30
d_call: TRBD2
clone_size: NA
cdr3_nt: TGTGCCTGGAGGCCAACCGGGACTAGCGGAGACACAGATACGCAGTATTTT
cdr3_aa: CAWRPTGTSGDTDTQYF

j_call: TRBJ2-5
v_call: TRBV10-1
d_call: TRBD2
clone_size: NA
cdr3_nt: TGCGCCAGCAGTGAAGAGCGGGAGGGCCATAAAATGGAGACCCAGTACTTC
cdr3_aa: CASSEEREGHKMETQYF

j_call: TRBJ2-2
v_call: TRBV6-4
d_call: NA
clone_size: NA
cdr3_nt: TGTGCCAGCAGTGACTCTCTGACAGCCGGGGAGCTGTTTTTT
cdr3_aa: CASSDSLTAGELFF

j_call: TRBJ2-7
v_call: TRBV7-9
d_call: TRBD1
clone_size: few
cdr3_nt: TGTGCCAGCACCAGAGACAGGGGCGCCTACGAGCAGTACTTC
cdr3_aa: CASTRDRGAYEQYF